The 5 T cell receptor beta chains below were found in one sample sequenced in a study of CD4 T cells in relation to SARS-CoV-2 and coronaviruses. Unexposed donor CD4+ T cells date from about 2011-2018, before the COVID-19 pandemic. Here immunoSEQ multiplex PCR was the method, and the copy in TCRdb shows in-frame clones only, minus some. The profile shows about 55,000 clones, approximately 90% of them singletons. Sequenced material: memory CD4+ T cells from PBMCs. The receptors stem from a human donor in good health.

V is TRBV5-1 and J is TRBJ1-6; D not resolved. The CDR3 is 14 residues long. Trimming removed 0 bases at V and 5 bases at J, with 6 bases between. Germline lookup yields CDR1 SGHRS and CDR2 YFSETQ. CDR3 sequence reads: CASSLESDNSPLHF. The CDR3 coding sequence is TGCGCCAGCAGCTTGGAGTCAGATAATTCACCCCTCCACTTT.

This clone came up a few times. V usage is TRBV5-4 and J usage is TRBJ1-2; D gene ambiguous. Germline assignment: CDR1 SGHNT and CDR2 YYREEE (reference sequence). There are 14 residues in the CDR3. The V end lost 3 bases, the J end lost 2 bases, and 11 bases lay between the germline ends. The CDR3 region has the DNA TGTGCCAGCAGCTCGGACCACGTGAACTATGGCTACACCTTC. It codes for CASSSDHVNYGYTF. The complete variable domain, with remaining parts taken from reference TRBV5-4 and TRBJ1-2, reads ETGVTQSPTHLIKTRGQQVTLRCSSQSGHNTVSWYQQALGQGPQFIFQYYREEENGRGNFPPRFSGLQFPNYSSELNVNALELDDSALYLCASSSDHVNYGYTFGSGTRLTVV.

The V call is TRBV11-2, the J call TRBJ2-5; no definite D call. This CDR3 is built from 16 residues. Germline V gene lookup returns CDR1 SGHAT and CDR2 FQNNGV. V gave up 4 bases and J gave up 3 bases, with 18 bases separating them. This CDR3 reads CASSSSQKGPKETQYF. DNA of the CDR3: TGTGCCAGCAGCTCGAGTCAGAAAGGGCCGAAAGAGACCCAGTACTTC.

The V and J genes are TRBV20-1 and TRBJ1-1; tentatively, D is TRBD1 (5 bases). This CDR3 has 11 amino acids. With 4 bases removed from V and 8 bases from J, the gap between germline ends came to 11 bases. CDR1 and CDR2 (germline): DFQATT, SNEGSKA (reference sequence). CDR3 coding DNA: TGCAGTGCTAAACGGACACGGGAAGCTTTCTTT. Its translation is CSAKRTREAFF.

This clone is deemed medium-sized. The chain recombines TRBV19 with TRBJ2-1, with 13 nucleotides matching TRBD2. Germline loops: CDR1 LNHDA, CDR2 SQIVND (reference sequence). This CDR3 is built from 16 residues. V lost 5 bases to trimming and J lost 7 bases; unmatched junction nucleotides: 8. For the CDR3, the DNA is TGTGCCAGTAGTCCTCAAACTAGCGGGAGGGGGAATGAGCAGTTCTTC. Its protein is CASSPQTSGRGNEQFF.